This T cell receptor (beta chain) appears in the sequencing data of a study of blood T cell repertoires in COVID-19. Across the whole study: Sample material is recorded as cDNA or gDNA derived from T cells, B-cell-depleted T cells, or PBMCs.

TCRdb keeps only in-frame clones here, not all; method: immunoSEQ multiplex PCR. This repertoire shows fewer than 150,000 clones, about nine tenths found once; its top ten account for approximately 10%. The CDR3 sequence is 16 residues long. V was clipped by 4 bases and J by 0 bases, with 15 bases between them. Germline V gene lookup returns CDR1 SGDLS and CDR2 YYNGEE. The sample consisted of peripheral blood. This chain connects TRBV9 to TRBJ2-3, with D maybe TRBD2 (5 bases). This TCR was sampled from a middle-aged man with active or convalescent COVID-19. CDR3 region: CASSKNEGRSTDTQYF. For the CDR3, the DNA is TGTGCCAGCAGCAAAAATGAGGGTCGGAGCACAGATACGCAGTATTTT.